These T cell receptor beta chains were read from a single sample in a study of OX40 agonist ivuxolimab in advanced cancers. TCRdb's copy holds only in-frame clones and misses some; the assay was immunoSEQ multiplex PCR. The sample records about 77,000 clones, about 90% being singletons. The sample here was CD4+ or CD8+ T cells sorted from blood, taken in a trial of the OX40 agonist ivuxolimab. These receptors were collected from an adult with an advanced solid tumor such as melanoma, head and neck, liver or kidney cancer. Each CDR3 is given with its conserved first and last residue. D genes are given only for firm matches. Some rows mark clone size as missing; the rest say once, few, many or name a class of expanded clone.

CDR3 protein | CDR3 DNA | D gene | J gene | clone size | V gene
CASSLHRGSDGYTF | TGTGCCAGCAGTCTCCACAGGGGATCCGATGGCTACACCTTC | TRBD1 | TRBJ1-2 | NA | TRBV27
CASSFGETDTQYF | TGTGCCAGCAGCTTCGGAGAAACAGATACGCAGTATTTT | NA | TRBJ2-3 | NA | TRBV7-3
CASSLEGYEQYF | TGCGCCAGCAGCTTAGAGGGCTACGAGCAGTACTTC | NA | TRBJ2-7 | NA | TRBV5-1
CASSGGPTPYEQYF | TGTGCCAGCAGCGGTGGACCAACACCCTACGAGCAGTACTTC | NA | TRBJ2-7 | once | TRBV2
CASSQEASGIYNEQFF | TGCGCCAGCAGCCAAGAGGCTAGCGGGATCTACAATGAGCAGTTCTTC | TRBD2 | TRBJ2-1 | NA | TRBV4-3
CASRQGLFNYGYTF | TGTGCCAGCAGGCAGGGACTTTTTAACTATGGCTACACCTTC | NA | TRBJ1-2 | NA | TRBV21-1
CASSLAGLYEQYF | TGTGCCAGCAGCTTGGCAGGGCTCTACGAGCAGTACTTC | NA | TRBJ2-7 | NA | TRBV11-2
CASSRLPTEAFF | TGTGCCAGCAGCCGCCTTCCCACTGAAGCTTTCTTT | NA | TRBJ1-1 | NA | TRBV28
CASSPPGVRLNTEAFF | TGTGCCAGCAGTCCTCCCGGGGTAAGACTTAACACTGAAGCTTTCTTT | NA | TRBJ1-1 | NA | TRBV6-6
CAWGPGGEYTEAFF | TGTGCCTGGGGTCCAGGGGGCGAGTACACTGAAGCTTTCTTT | TRBD1 | TRBJ1-1 | NA | TRBV6-5
CASSAQGYGYTF | TGTGCCAGCAGTGCCCAGGGTTATGGCTACACCTTC | NA | TRBJ1-2 | NA | TRBV6-1
CASSRARQETQYF | TGTGCCAGCAGTCGTGCCCGCCAAGAGACCCAGTACTTC | NA | TRBJ2-5 | NA | TRBV2
CSVRTGDMNTEAFF | TGCAGCGTGAGAACCGGGGATATGAACACTGAAGCTTTCTTT | NA | TRBJ1-1 | NA | TRBV29-1
CAWSVGGDVEPQHF | TGTGCCTGGAGTGTCGGGGGGGACGTAGAGCCCCAGCATTTT | NA | TRBJ1-5 | few | TRBV30
CASSVGKGTYGRDTIYF | TGTGCCAGCAGCGTAGGCAAAGGAACTTATGGTCGGGACACCATATATTTT | NA | TRBJ1-3 | once | TRBV9
CASSLGGLGYGYTF | TGTGCCAGCAGCCTTGGGGGGCTGGGATATGGCTACACCTTC | NA | TRBJ1-2 | NA | TRBV5-5
CASSPGPGEGYGYTF | TGTGCCAGCAGCCCGGGACCAGGTGAAGGCTATGGCTACACCTTC | NA | TRBJ1-2 | NA | TRBV7-2
CASSSRTGGGYTF | TGTGCCAGCAGCTCCCGGACAGGGGGAGGCTACACCTTC | TRBD1 | TRBJ1-2 | NA | TRBV7-2
CASSYRRTGPQETQYF | TGTGCCAGCAGTTACCGCCGGACAGGGCCTCAAGAGACCCAGTACTTC | TRBD1 | TRBJ2-5 | NA | TRBV6-5
CASSFFTGGGYGYTF | TGTGCCAGCAGCTTTTTTACAGGGGGAGGCTATGGCTACACCTTC | TRBD1 | TRBJ1-2 | NA | TRBV5-8
CASSPGLRRFIADTQYF | TGTGCCAGCAGCCCGGGACTCCGAAGGTTTATCGCAGATACGCAGTATTTT | NA | TRBJ2-3 | NA | TRBV9
CASSPAPWDRGTYGYTF | TGTGCCAGCAGCCCAGCCCCGTGGGACAGGGGGACCTATGGCTACACCTTC | TRBD1 | TRBJ1-2 | NA | TRBV7-8
CASSPQGNGYNSPLHF | TGTGCCAGCTCACCCCAGGGGAATGGCTATAATTCACCCCTCCACTTT | NA | TRBJ1-6 | NA | TRBV18
CASSAGPEETQYF | TGTGCCAGCAGTGCCGGGCCAGAAGAGACCCAGTACTTC | NA | TRBJ2-5 | NA | TRBV2
CASSQEPSLAGGNTGELFF | TGCGCCAGCAGCCAAGAGCCCTCCCTAGCGGGGGGAAACACCGGGGAGCTGTTTTTT | TRBD2 | TRBJ2-2 | NA | TRBV4-1
CASSARYESQEGYGYTF | TGTGCCAGCAGCGCTAGATACGAATCCCAGGAGGGGTATGGCTACACCTTC | NA | TRBJ1-2 | NA | TRBV11-2
CASSYPKWERGRNTEAFF | TGTGCCAGTAGTTACCCCAAATGGGAACGGGGAAGGAACACTGAAGCTTTCTTT | NA | TRBJ1-1 | NA | TRBV19
CASSYGTGVSYEQYF | TGTGCCAGTAGTTACGGGACAGGGGTCTCCTACGAGCAGTACTTC | TRBD1 | TRBJ2-7 | NA | TRBV19
CASGRLASTGELFF | TGTGCCAGCGGGAGGCTAGCGAGCACCGGGGAGCTGTTTTTT | NA | TRBJ2-2 | NA | TRBV2
CASSPGQGQETQYF | TGTGCCAGCTCACCAGGACAGGGCCAAGAGACCCAGTACTTC | TRBD1 | TRBJ2-5 | NA | TRBV18
CSASRALGYTF | TGCAGTGCTAGCCGAGCCCTAGGCTACACCTTC | NA | TRBJ1-2 | NA | TRBV20-1
CASSQGQETQYF | TGTGCCAGCAGCCAGGGACAAGAGACCCAGTACTTC | NA | TRBJ2-5 | NA | TRBV6-6
CASRTQGAGEQYF | TGTGCCAGCAGGACCCAAGGGGCGGGAGAGCAGTACTTC | NA | TRBJ2-7 | NA | TRBV2
CAWSGLRAADTQYF | TGTGCCTGGAGTGGCCTCAGAGCCGCAGATACGCAGTATTTT | NA | TRBJ2-3 | NA | TRBV30
CASALRRNTDTQYF | TGTGCCAGCGCCCTCCGTCGTAACACAGATACGCAGTATTTT | NA | TRBJ2-3 | NA | TRBV6-7
CASSDGGRNQPQHF | TGTGCCAGCAGTGACGGCGGGCGCAATCAGCCCCAGCATTTT | NA | TRBJ1-5 | NA | TRBV6-5
CASSFDSSGANVLTF | TGTGCCAGCAGTTTCGACAGCTCTGGGGCCAACGTCCTGACTTTC | NA | TRBJ2-6 | NA | TRBV6-6
CASSLEFSGKIFF | TGTGCCAGCAGCTTGGAGTTTAGCGGGAAGATTTTCTTC | TRBD2 | TRBJ2-1 | NA | TRBV11-3
CATSRVTAGGGDEQFF | TGTGCCACCAGCAGAGTGACAGCGGGAGGGGGAGATGAGCAGTTCTTC | TRBD2 | TRBJ2-1 | NA | TRBV15
CASKTAGESYEQYF | TGTGCCAGCAAAACCGCAGGGGAATCCTACGAGCAGTACTTC | NA | TRBJ2-7 | NA | TRBV6-5
CASSVGDRVNSPLHF | TGTGCCAGCAGCGTAGGGGACAGGGTGAATTCACCCCTCCACTTT | TRBD1 | TRBJ1-6 | NA | TRBV9
CASSLGGLANTGELFF | TGTGCCAGCAGCTTAGGGGGACTAGCGAACACCGGGGAGCTGTTTTTT | TRBD2 | TRBJ2-2 | NA | TRBV11-3
CASSYDRGSPLHF | TGTGCCAGCAGTTACGACAGAGGATCACCCCTCCACTTT | NA | TRBJ1-6 | NA | TRBV6-5
CASGHETGGSGELFF | TGTGCTAGTGGTCATGAGACAGGGGGCAGCGGGGAGCTGTTTTTT | TRBD1 | TRBJ2-2 | NA | TRBV12-5
CAWTNRVGGSPLHF | TGTGCCTGGACTAACAGGGTGGGGGGTTCACCCCTCCACTTT | NA | TRBJ1-6 | NA | TRBV30
CASSLRNPAITTDTQYF | TGTGCCAGCAGCTTACGGAACCCCGCGATTACCACAGATACGCAGTATTTT | NA | TRBJ2-3 | NA | TRBV11-2
CASSSLRTGTRAYEQYF | TGTGCCAGCAGCTCCCTCCGGACAGGGACCAGGGCCTACGAGCAGTACTTC | TRBD1 | TRBJ2-7 | NA | TRBV13
CSVEEGGRTSSYNEQFF | TGCAGCGTTGAAGAGGGAGGACGGACGAGTTCCTACAATGAGCAGTTCTTC | NA | TRBJ2-1 | NA | TRBV29-1
CASSFAGIPYEQYF | TGTGCCAGCAGCTTCGCCGGGATCCCATACGAGCAGTACTTC | NA | TRBJ2-7 | few | TRBV7-2
CASRETGRLNQPQHF | TGTGCCAGCAGGGAGACAGGGCGCCTCAATCAGCCCCAGCATTTT | TRBD1 | TRBJ1-5 | NA | TRBV5-8
CASSFQTGTTYNEQFF | TGCGCCAGCAGCTTCCAGACAGGGACTACCTACAATGAGCAGTTCTTC | NA | TRBJ2-1 | NA | TRBV5-1
CAWSVAGDTQYF | TGTGCCTGGAGTGTAGCGGGGGATACGCAGTATTTT | TRBD2 | TRBJ2-3 | once | TRBV30
CASSVGEANSPLHF | TGTGCCAGCAGCGTAGGAGAAGCTAATTCACCCCTCCACTTT | NA | TRBJ1-6 | few | TRBV9
CASSEHGISRDTQYF | TGTGCCAGCAGTGAACATGGGATTAGCAGGGATACGCAGTATTTT | NA | TRBJ2-3 | NA | TRBV25-1
CASSNIVGAETQYF | TGTGCCAGCAGCAATATAGTGGGGGCAGAGACCCAGTACTTC | NA | TRBJ2-5 | NA | TRBV11-2
CSVDGQRGRETQYF | TGCAGCGTCGATGGACAGCGGGGTAGGGAGACCCAGTACTTC | NA | TRBJ2-5 | NA | TRBV29-1
CASITGTTTYEQYF | TGTGCCAGCATCACTGGGACCACGACCTACGAGCAGTACTTC | NA | TRBJ2-7 | NA | TRBV6-1